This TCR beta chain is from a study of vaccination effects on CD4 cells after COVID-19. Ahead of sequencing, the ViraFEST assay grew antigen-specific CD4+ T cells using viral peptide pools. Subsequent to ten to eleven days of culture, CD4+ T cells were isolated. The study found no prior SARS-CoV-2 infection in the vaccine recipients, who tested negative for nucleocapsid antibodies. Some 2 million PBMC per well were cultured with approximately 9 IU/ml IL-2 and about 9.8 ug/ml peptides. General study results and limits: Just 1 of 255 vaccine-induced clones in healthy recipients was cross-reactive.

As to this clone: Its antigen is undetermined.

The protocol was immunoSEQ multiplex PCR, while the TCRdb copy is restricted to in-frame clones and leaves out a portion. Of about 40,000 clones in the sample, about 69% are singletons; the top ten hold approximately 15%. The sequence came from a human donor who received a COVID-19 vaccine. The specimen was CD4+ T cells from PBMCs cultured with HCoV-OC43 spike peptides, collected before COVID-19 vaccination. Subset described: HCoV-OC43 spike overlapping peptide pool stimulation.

As DNA, the CDR3 is TGTGCCACCAGCAGAGATCTGGAGGGGGCTAGTGAGCAGTTCTTC. Amino acids: CATSRDLEGASEQFF. V and J are TRBV15 and TRBJ2-1; TRBD1 is a possible D gene (7 bases). From germline, CDR1 is LNHNV and CDR2 YYDKDF (reference sequence). V was clipped by 0 bases and J by 9 bases, with 15 bases between them. This CDR3 has 15 amino acids.